The 21 T cell receptor beta chains below all came from one sample that was sequenced in a study of a mutant IDH1 vaccine in newly diagnosed glioma. Here immunoSEQ multiplex PCR was the method, and the copy in TCRdb shows in-frame clones only, minus some. In the table there are approximately 52,000 clones, approximately 80% of which are singletons. This sample's time point: baseline, week 1 (first vaccination visit). Described treatment: pre-vaccination baseline after standard-of-care therapy. The starting material was PBMCs, obtained from a glioma patient treated with radiotherapy, temozolomide or both. Receptors were obtained from a woman aged 40 to 50 with glioma.

The DNA of the CDR3 is TGTGCCAGCAGTGTCGACCCCAGGAGTAATTCACCCCTCCACTTT. Translating it yields CASSVDPRSNSPLHF. This rearrangement joins TRBV6-4 to TRBJ1-6; D is unclear. CDR1 is MRHNA, CDR2 SNTAGT, per germline. Trimming stripped 4 bases from V and 6 bases from J, with 13 bases between. This CDR3 spans 15 amino acids.

This rearrangement joins TRBV4-3 to TRBJ1-6; tentatively, D is TRBD1 (6 bases). Germline lookup yields CDR1 LGHNA and CDR2 YSLEER. V was cut by 1 base and J by 8 bases, with 9 bases left in between. The CDR3 spans 14 residues. CDR3 loop: CASSQGGGDSPLHF. The CDR3 bases are TGCGCCAGCAGCCAAGGGGGGGGCGATTCACCCCTCCACTTT.

J is TRBJ1-5 and V is TRBV5-6, with TRBD1 matching over 8 bases. CDR3 length: 15 residues. Germline V CDR1 and CDR2: SGHDT, YYEEEE. With V trimmed by 4 bases and J by 6 bases, 9 bases remained unmatched. CDR3 nucleotides: TGTGCCAGCAGCCGCCGGCAGGGGGCAAGTCAGCCCCAGCATTTT. It translates to CASSRRQGASQPQHF. The variable domain in full, completed from reference TRBV5-6 and TRBJ1-5, reads DAGVTQSPTHLIKTRGQQVTLRCSPKSGHDTVSWYQQALGQGPQFIFQYYEEEERQRGNFPDRFSGHQFPNYSSELNVNALLLGDSALYLCASSRRQGASQPQHFGDGTRLSIL.

V gene TRBV15 combines with J gene TRBJ1-2; 10 bases align to TRBD1. V dropped 1 base and J dropped 8; count of bases not matched to a gene: 19. The CDR3 length is 19 residues. Germline CDR1 and CDR2: LNHNV and YYDKDF (reference sequence). The CDR3 protein is CATSRALEFSATGGFGYTF. CDR3 bases: TGTGCCACCAGCAGAGCTTTAGAGTTTTCGGCGACAGGGGGCTTCGGCTACACCTTC.

The chain employs TRBV5-1 and TRBJ2-1; tentative D call: TRBD2 (6 bases). V lost 6 bases and J lost 6, with 13 bases in between. Germline V lookup: CDR1 SGHRS, CDR2 YFSETQ. The CDR3 extends over 13 amino acids. CDR3 nucleotides: TGCGCCAGCAACGGAGGGAACGGCAATGAGCAGTTCTTC. Amino acid sequence: CASNGGNGNEQFF.

V is TRBV10-3 and J is TRBJ1-5; D possibly corresponds to TRBD1 (5 bases). Trimming removed 3 bases at V and 3 bases at J, with 6 bases between. CDR1 ENHRY and CDR2 SYGVKD come from the germline V gene. This CDR3 region has 13 residues. The CDR3: CAISEQDNQPQHF. CDR3 bases: TGTGCCATCAGTGAACAGGACAATCAGCCCCAGCATTTT.

The chain recombines TRBV5-6 with TRBJ2-7; D is undetermined. The germline CDR1 and CDR2 sequences are SGHDT and YYEEEE. This CDR3 has 13 amino acids. With 0 bases removed from V and 0 bases from J, the gap between germline ends came to 4 bases. The CDR3 is CASSLGSSYEQYF. In nucleotides, the CDR3 is TGTGCCAGCAGCTTGGGAAGCTCCTACGAGCAGTACTTC.

This clone was observed a handful of times. This chain's CDR3 is CASSYSTGANQPQHF. The CDR3 DNA reads TGTGCCAGCAGTTACTCGACAGGAGCAAATCAGCCCCAGCATTTT. The genes are TRBV6-5 and TRBJ1-5; D possibly corresponds to TRBD1 (6 bases). CDR3 size: 15 residues. The germline CDR1 and CDR2 sequences are MNHEY and SVGAGI. Trimming cost V 0 bases and J 4 bases, with 10 bases left between them.

This chain connects TRBV19 to TRBJ2-7, with 8 bases lining up with TRBD1. The CDR3 runs to 14 residues. V lost 4 bases and J lost 0; bases outside the gene matches: 2. Germline V gene lookup returns CDR1 LNHDA and CDR2 SQIVND (reference sequence). The CDR3 reads CASSRTGLSYEQYF. CDR3 DNA sequence: TGTGCCAGTAGTAGGACAGGGCTCTCCTACGAGCAGTACTTC.

The chain links TRBV19 to TRBJ2-2, with 9 bases fitting TRBD2. This CDR3 has 14 residues. Unmatched junction bases numbered 2, after V lost 8 bases and J lost 1 base. Per germline, CDR1 LNHDA and CDR2 SQIVND (reference sequence). CDR3 DNA: TGTGCCAGTTCTAGCGGGGAGAACACCGGGGAGCTGTTTTTT. It encodes CASSSGENTGELFF.

The gene calls are TRBV4-1 and TRBJ2-7; 11 nucleotides match TRBD1. Germline CDR1 reads MGHRA; CDR2 reads YSYEKL. With 0 bases clipped from V and 5 bases from J, the junction kept 9 bases outside the gene matches. CDR3 length equals 17 residues. CDR3 protein: CASSQETGTGGFHEQYF. CDR3 DNA: TGCGCCAGCAGCCAAGAAACCGGGACAGGGGGGTTCCACGAGCAGTACTTC.

The sample holds a few counts of this clone. The chain links TRBV5-4 to TRBJ2-7, with 10 bases identical to TRBD1. The germline gives CDR1 SGHNT, CDR2 YYREEE (reference sequence). Trimming removed 8 bases from V and 2 bases from J; junction bases left unmatched: 4. The CDR3 sequence is 13 residues long. The CDR3 nucleotides read TGTGCCAGTTCGGACAGGGGGACCTACGAGCAGTACTTC. It is translated as CASSDRGTYEQYF.

The chain combines TRBV27 with TRBJ1-6, with 7 bases identical to TRBD1. This CDR3 region has 16 residues. The trim removed 5 bases at V and 3 bases at J, leaving 7 bases unmatched. Germline V gene lookup returns CDR1 MNHEY and CDR2 SMNVEV (reference sequence). Here the CDR3 reads CASSGQGQFYNSPLHF. CDR3 in DNA: TGTGCCAGCAGTGGTCAGGGACAGTTCTATAATTCACCCCTCCACTTT.

The chain employs TRBV7-2 and TRBJ1-2; TRBD1 agrees at 8 bases. CDR3 length: 15 amino acids. Germline trimming cut 5 bases from V and 8 bases from J; bases unmatched to any gene: 13. Per the germline V gene, CDR1 is SGHTA and CDR2 is FQGNSA. The CDR3 loop reads CASSTRTGNLGGYTF. The CDR3 nucleotides read TGTGCCAGCAGCACCAGGACAGGGAATTTGGGCGGCTACACCTTC.

The rearrangement links TRBV4-1 to TRBJ2-1; D call uncertain. Per the germline V gene, CDR1 is MGHRA and CDR2 is YSYEKL. This CDR3 has 13 amino acids. V was cut by 5 bases and J by 8 bases, with 13 bases left in between. CDR3 region: CASSVVGADEQFF. CDR3 in DNA: TGCGCCAGCAGCGTCGTGGGCGCCGATGAGCAGTTCTTC.

This chain uses TRBV9 with TRBJ2-5; D remains unclear. The CDR3 has 14 residues. V was cut by 2 bases and J by 1 base, with 9 bases left in between. Germline CDR1 SGDLS, CDR2 YYNGEE. CDR3 bases: TGTGCCAGCAGCGTGAACAGCATCCAAGAGACCCAGTACTTC. Protein sequence: CASSVNSIQETQYF.

This clone was detected a few times. This chain uses TRBV2 with TRBJ1-2; 12 bases line up with TRBD1. From germline, CDR1 is SNHLY and CDR2 FYNNEI. Losses at the gene ends were 3 bases for V and 3 bases for J; bases not matched to a gene: 8. This CDR3 has 17 residues. The CDR3 region has the DNA TGTGCCAGCAGTGATTTCCGGGACAGGGGGCGCGACTATGGCTACACCTTC. It yields the protein CASSDFRDRGRDYGYTF.

This chain links TRBV14 with TRBJ1-5; D possibly corresponds to TRBD1 (6 bases). Trimming shortened V by 1 base and J by 2 bases, and 12 bases separated the two germline ends. CDR1 is SGHDN and CDR2 is FVKESK in the germline V gene. The CDR3 consists of 16 residues. CDR3 region: CASSQGMGAGNQPQHF. CDR3 nucleotides: TGTGCCAGCAGCCAAGGAATGGGGGCCGGCAATCAGCCCCAGCATTTT.

V gene TRBV2 combines with J gene TRBJ2-5; maybe TRBD2 (5 bases). The CDR3 sequence is 13 residues long. Per germline, CDR1 SNHLY and CDR2 FYNNEI. Trimming stripped 5 bases from V and 5 bases from J, with 12 bases between. The CDR3 protein is CASSRGRRETQYF. CDR3 nucleotides: TGTGCCAGCAGTAGAGGGCGGAGGGAGACCCAGTACTTC.

Only a few counts were recorded for this clone. The junction departs from germline at one end; a sequencing error may be responsible. V is TRBV7-7 and J is TRBJ2-2; D possibly matches TRBD1 or TRBD2 (5 bases each). The germline gives CDR1 SSHAT, CDR2 FNYEAQ (reference sequence). The CDR3 is 15 residues long. In DNA, the CDR3 is TGTGCTAGCAGCTTAGGGGAGTGGAACACCGGGGAGCTGTTTTTT. Encoded protein: CASSLGEWNTGELFF.

This chain uses TRBV5-6 with TRBJ1-1; D is possibly TRBD1 (5 bases). Germline lookup yields CDR1 SGHDT and CDR2 YYEEEE. The CDR3 contains 15 residues. Deletions cut 4 bases from V and 5 bases from J, with 18 bases between. CDR3 nucleotide sequence: TGTGCCAGCAGCCCCGGCCGGGGGGGAGGGACTGAAGCTTTCTTT. It encodes CASSPGRGGGTEAFF.